What follows is one T cell receptor beta chain and its context. Its matching antigen is unknown. These data belong to a study of shared clonotypes between healthy human individuals. General study findings and limits: A limitation of the genetic and exposure-history diversity represented arose from few donors. Naive CD4 clonotypes overlapped across a few donors at about 5%. Sampling covered nothing but blood. Tissue TCR repertoires likely differ from those found in blood. The generation probabilities recorded for non-shared clonotypes fell below those of clonotypes shared by all four donors.

The data were produced by immunoSEQ multiplex PCR, yet TCRdb's version contains in-frame clones alone and is incomplete. The sample has some 2,000,000 clones, roughly 95% seen once. Naive CD8 populations comprised CD45RO-negative cells positively selected for CCR7, excluding terminally differentiated effector memory CD45RA+ cells. The receptor was derived from a man aged 18 to 30 in good health. The sample comprised naive CD8+ T cells sorted from blood.

The DNA of the CDR3 is TGTGCAAGTCGCTTAGTAGGACTAGCGGGAGACTCCTACAATGAGCAGTTCTTC. It encodes CASRLVGLAGDSYNEQFF. This chain joins TRBV12-2 and TRBJ2-1; the table's D call, TRBD2, has no DNA check behind it. TRBV12-2 is assigned pseudogene status. CDR3 size: 18 residues.